The T cell receptor beta chain under discussion was sequenced for a study of blood T cells in healthy people across ages. There are 15 residues in the CDR3. V dropped 5 bases and J dropped 4 bases, with 17 bases sitting between them. Germline CDR1 reads SGHTA; CDR2 reads FQGNSA. PCR was performed a second time for about 6 to 11 cycles using a sample-barcoded 5' primer and a J-beta primer mix. With 12 random nucleotides, a template-switch adaptor tagged each individual cDNA molecule. TCRdb reanalysed the 5' RACE reads using MiXCR and keeps one entry per CDR3 protein. The sample includes roughly 700,000 distinct CDR3 sequences, just under 25% seen only once; the top ten take 9% to 9.5%. Per-sample yields of isolated PBMCs were at least 7 million. This sample also appeared in a second study, on T cells of mothers and their children. That paper adds: In related and unrelated pairs alike, thymic selection shapes TCR recombination output, with inherited differences minor. Overlap ran slightly, non-significantly higher for related than unrelated mother-child pairs.

Specimen: blood. The V and J genes are TRBV7-2 and TRBJ2-5; D might be TRBD2 (5 bases). The TCR sequence derives from a boy aged 5-17 years in good health. The CDR3 loop is CASSEGLGEGETQYF. CDR3 nucleotides: TGTGCCAGCAGCGAAGGGCTAGGAGAGGGAGAGACCCAGTACTTC.